The clone carrying this T cell receptor (beta chain) has only a few counts. Antigen unknown. The data are from a study of response to subunit inactivated influenza vaccine. TCRdb redid the calling of the RT-PCR reads with MiXCR, one entry per CDR3 protein. The repertoire holds 500,000 to 600,000 distinct CDR3 sequences, with about 15% as singletons. Study-wide findings and caveats: Authors proposed each seasonal influenza vaccination draws in few new T cells.

The clonotype comes from a middle-aged man who received an inactivated influenza vaccine. The source was PBMCs from blood, collected less than 13 days after vaccination.

The CDR3 DNA follows: TGCGCCAGCAGCTCGGGACAGGGGGGGCCAGATACGCAGTATTTT. This codes for CASSSGQGGPDTQYF. V is TRBV5-1 and J is TRBJ2-3; 11 bases line up with TRBD1. This CDR3 spans 15 amino acids. Germline V CDR1 and CDR2: SGHRS, YFSETQ. The V segment lost 3 bases and the J segment 4 bases; nucleotides outside the gene matches: 4.